This T cell receptor (beta chain) was captured in a study of T cells in localized non-small cell lung cancer. CDR3 size: 12 residues. Per the germline V gene, CDR1 is SGHVS and CDR2 is FNYEAQ. V was pared by 1 base and J by 8 bases, with 6 bases between. Measured with immunoSEQ multiplex PCR; TCRdb has only the in-frame clones, and not every one. The sample lists tens of thousands of clones; approximately 80% were seen once. Sequencing used peripheral blood mononuclear cells, obtained before any cancer treatment. The TCR comes from a man between 40 and 69 years old with stage III lung adenocarcinoma. The chain employs TRBV7-6 and TRBJ2-1; D unclear. The CDR3 reads CASSLEVHEQFF. CDR3 sequence (DNA): TGTGCCAGCAGCTTAGAAGTCCATGAGCAGTTCTTC.